A single sample is the source of the 8 T cell receptor beta chains below, sequenced in a study of control samples from healthy donors and cancer patients. Method: immunoSEQ multiplex PCR; TCRdb's copy keeps in-frame clones and lacks some. This sample has some 150,000 clones, with 91% found just once. Sequenced sample: blood. These receptors were obtained from a man aged 25 to 40 in good health.

This chain connects TRBV28 to TRBJ1-2; TRBD1 agrees at 12 bases. CDR1 and CDR2 (germline): MDHEN, SYDVKM. CDR3 length: 15 residues. V gave up 5 bases and J gave up 6 bases; unmatched junction bases: 7. CDR3 region: CASSPRDRGRDGYTF. In DNA form, the CDR3 reads TGTGCCAGCAGTCCCCGGGACAGGGGGCGGGATGGCTACACCTTC.

The V call is TRBV15, the J call TRBJ2-3; possibly TRBD1 for D (5 bases). The V and J ends lost 0 bases and 3 bases respectively, with 10 bases between them. CDR1 LNHNV and CDR2 YYDKDF come from the germline V gene (reference sequence). The CDR3 is 15 amino acids. CDR3 coding DNA: TGTGCCACCAGCAGAGATCGGGCAGGGACAGATACGCAGTATTTT. Its translation: CATSRDRAGTDTQYF.

The chain is built from TRBV9 and TRBJ2-1; 7 bases align to TRBD2. The J segment lost 2 bases and the V segment lost 0 bases, leaving 5 bases of the junction unmatched. Germline V lookup: CDR1 SGDLS, CDR2 YYNGEE. The CDR3 runs to 16 residues. CDR3 nucleotide sequence: TGTGCCAGCAGCGTAGTTGGGGGACTAACCTACAATGAGCAGTTCTTC. Residues: CASSVVGGLTYNEQFF.

With regard to this clone: At one boundary the junction diverges from the germline segment, which might be a read error. The chain uses TRBV6-1 and TRBJ2-3; D possibly uses TRBD1 or TRBD2 (5 bases each). This CDR3 has 13 residues. Per the germline V gene, CDR1 is MNHNS and CDR2 is SASEGT. CDR3: CASSDRGTDTQYF. The CDR3 DNA sequence: TGTGCCAGCAGTGACCGGGGCACTGATACGCAGTATTTT.

The chain employs TRBV19 and TRBJ1-2, with D tentatively TRBD1 (6 bases). Per germline, CDR1 LNHDA and CDR2 SQIVND (reference sequence). This CDR3 spans 17 amino acids. The V and J ends lost 1 base and 1 base respectively, with 16 bases between them. The CDR3 sequence is CASSIGKGGTDNYGYTF. Here the CDR3 DNA reads TGTGCCAGTAGTATAGGGAAGGGGGGTACCGATAACTATGGCTACACCTTC. The full variable domain, with the rest looked up from reference TRBV19 and TRBJ1-2, is DGGITQSPKYLFRKEGQNVTLSCEQNLNHDAMYWYRQDPGQGLRLIYYSQIVNDFQKGDIAEGYSVSREKKESFPLTVTSAQKNPTAFYLCASSIGKGGTDNYGYTFGSGTRLTVV.

The CDR3 here is CASRLSGQGTSYEQYF. DNA of the CDR3: TGTGCCAGTAGATTGTCAGGACAGGGTACTTCATACGAGCAGTACTTC. The rearrangement joins TRBV19 to TRBJ2-7; TRBD1 aligns across 8 bases. V lost 6 bases and J lost 4; bases outside the gene matches: 14. The length of the CDR3 is 16 residues. Germline CDR1 LNHDA, CDR2 SQIVND (reference sequence).

The J gene is TRBJ1-1, the V gene TRBV14, with 7 bases aligning to TRBD1. With V trimmed by 4 bases and J by 5 bases, 10 bases remained unmatched. The CDR3 is 15 residues long. Germline assignment: CDR1 SGHDN and CDR2 FVKESK. CDR3 sequence (DNA): TGTGCCAGCAGCCGCAACCCGACGGACAGGACTGAAGCTTTCTTT. Translating it yields CASSRNPTDRTEAFF.

The gene calls are TRBV7-9 and TRBJ1-1; D is unresolved. CDR3 length equals 14 residues. Per the germline V gene, CDR1 is SEHNR and CDR2 is FQNEAQ (reference sequence). Trimming left V 4 bases short and J 0 bases short, with 9 bases between. Written as DNA, the CDR3 is TGTGCCAGCAGCTCGACATGGTTGAACACTGAAGCTTTCTTT. Translation gives CASSSTWLNTEAFF.